This is a list of T cell receptor beta chains from one sample in a study of Graves' ophthalmopathy and Graves' hyperthyroidism. Each CDR3 protein is one row after TCRdb ran MiXCR on the multiplex PCR reads. Of around 1,200,000 distinct CDR3 sequences in the sample, roughly 35% were seen once. Sequencing input: peripheral blood or thyroid tissue (not recorded which). The source of these receptors is an adult man with Graves' hyperthyroidism. Each CDR3 is given with its conserved first and last residue. A D gene is named only where the DNA matches it firmly. Only some rows state a clone size, as once, few, many or a class for expanded clones.

D: NA; V: TRBV20-1; J: TRBJ1-2; size: many; CDR3: CSATPGYGYTF; DNA: TGCAGTGCCACCCCGGGCTATGGCTACACCTTC
D: NA; V: TRBV11-2; J: TRBJ2-5; size: NA; CDR3: CASSLAWLSETQYF; DNA: TGTGCCAGCAGCTTAGCGTGGCTGTCAGAGACCCAGTACTTC
D: NA; V: TRBV10-3; J: TRBJ2-7; size: many; CDR3: CAISPQGSYEQYF; DNA: TGTGCCATCAGTCCTCAGGGGAGCTACGAGCAGTACTTC
D: NA; V: TRBV7-9; J: TRBJ1-2; size: NA; CDR3: CASSSHQRPGKGGYTF; DNA: TGTGCCAGCAGCTCCCATCAGCGCCCCGGGAAAGGTGGCTACACCTTC
D: TRBD1; V: TRBV29-1; J: TRBJ1-2; size: NA; CDR3: CSVIQGQTPGYGYTF; DNA: TGCAGCGTGATACAGGGACAGACCCCAGGCTATGGCTACACCTTC
D: TRBD2; V: TRBV5-1; J: TRBJ2-2; size: few; CDR3: CASSLKRDPTGELFF; DNA: TGCGCCAGCAGCTTAAAGCGGGACCCCACCGGGGAGCTGTTTTTT
D: NA; V: TRBV19; J: TRBJ1-5; size: few; CDR3: CASTTPGRGSNQPQHF; DNA: TGTGCCAGTACCACTCCGGGGAGGGGTAGCAATCAGCCCCAGCATTTT
D: NA; V: TRBV5-1; J: TRBJ2-7; size: NA; CDR3: CASSRGTAGNYEQYF; DNA: TGCGCCAGCAGCAGAGGGACAGCGGGGAACTACGAGCAGTACTTC
D: NA; V: TRBV7-8; J: TRBJ2-2; size: NA; CDR3: CASSPEGAGWGTGELFF; DNA: TGTGCCAGCAGCCCGGAGGGTGCAGGTTGGGGGACCGGGGAGCTGTTTTTT
D: NA; V: TRBV24-1; J: TRBJ1-2; size: NA; CDR3: CATSDLGRSNYGYTF; DNA: TGTGCCACCAGTGATTTGGGACGGTCTAACTATGGCTACACCTTC
D: TRBD1; V: TRBV20-1; J: TRBJ1-2; size: many; CDR3: CSARLLGQGYGYTF; DNA: TGCAGTGCCCGCCTGCTGGGACAGGGCTATGGCTACACCTTC
D: TRBD1; V: TRBV15; J: TRBJ1-6; size: many; CDR3: CATSSTWDRRNSPLHF; DNA: TGTGCCACCAGCAGTACTTGGGACAGGAGAAATTCACCCCTCCACTTT
D: NA; V: TRBV7-8; J: TRBJ1-6; size: NA; CDR3: CASSSLGGGSSPLHF; DNA: TGTGCCAGCAGTAGCCTTGGGGGTGGAAGTTCACCCCTCCACTTT
D: NA; V: TRBV7-9; J: TRBJ2-7; size: NA; CDR3: CASRLAGGTFEQYF; DNA: TGTGCCAGCCGCTTAGCTGGCGGTACATTTGAGCAGTACTTC
D: NA; V: TRBV9; J: TRBJ1-1; size: many; CDR3: CASSEVGNTEAFF; DNA: TGTGCCAGCAGCGAGGTCGGGAACACTGAAGCTTTCTTT
D: TRBD2; V: TRBV19; J: TRBJ2-2; size: NA; CDR3: CASIQREGPGELFF; DNA: TGTGCCAGTATACAGCGGGAGGGGCCCGGGGAGCTGTTTTTT
D: NA; V: TRBV9; J: TRBJ2-5; size: NA; CDR3: CASSRRGVGETQYF; DNA: TGTGCCAGCAGCCGCAGGGGAGTGGGAGAGACCCAGTACTTC
D: TRBD1; V: TRBV29-1; J: TRBJ2-3; size: NA; CDR3: CSVVGRGSSDTQYF; DNA: TGCAGCGTTGTGGGCAGGGGGAGTAGCGATACGCAGTATTTT
D: NA; V: TRBV7-2; J: TRBJ1-1; size: many; CDR3: CASFLGVSMNTEAFF; DNA: TGTGCCAGCTTCTTGGGGGTCAGCATGAACACTGAAGCTTTCTTT
D: NA; V: TRBV20-1; J: TRBJ2-7; size: few; CDR3: CSASSHSYEQYF; DNA: TGCAGTGCTAGTTCCCATTCCTACGAGCAGTACTTC
D: TRBD1; V: TRBV7-2; J: TRBJ1-2; size: once; CDR3: CASSLVGQGSYLSGYTF; DNA: TGTGCCAGCAGCTTAGTGGGACAGGGGTCCTACTTGAGTGGCTACACCTTC
D: NA; V: TRBV6-5; J: TRBJ1-1; size: few; CDR3: CASSEGILMNTEAFF; DNA: TGTGCCAGCAGTGAAGGAATCTTGATGAACACTGAAGCTTTCTTT
D: NA; V: TRBV19; J: TRBJ2-6; size: many; CDR3: CASGYSGANVLTF; DNA: TGTGCCAGCGGATACTCTGGGGCCAACGTCCTGACTTTC
D: TRBD1; V: TRBV12-3/TRBV12-4; J: TRBJ1-4; size: NA; CDR3: CASAPGQGNEKLFF; DNA: TGTGCCAGCGCTCCGGGACAGGGAAATGAAAAACTGTTTTTT
D: NA; V: TRBV7-8; J: TRBJ1-1; size: many; CDR3: CASSFDRAGLEAFF; DNA: TGTGCCAGCAGCTTTGACCGCGCAGGGTTGGAAGCTTTCTTT
D: NA; V: TRBV7-6; J: TRBJ2-1; size: NA; CDR3: CASSSENNEQFF; DNA: TGTGCCAGCAGCTCAGAGAACAATGAGCAGTTCTTC
D: NA; V: TRBV2; J: TRBJ1-5; size: NA; CDR3: CATTEQGYNQPQHF; DNA: TGTGCCACGACCGAACAGGGCTACAATCAGCCCCAGCATTTT
D: NA; V: TRBV20-1; J: TRBJ2-5; size: NA; CDR3: CSASVRGSETQYF; DNA: TGCAGTGCCTCAGTCCGGGGGTCAGAGACCCAGTACTTC
D: NA; V: TRBV19; J: TRBJ1-5; size: NA; CDR3: CASSNWGGQGHPQHF; DNA: TGTGCCAGTAGTAATTGGGGGGGGCAGGGTCATCCTCAGCATTTT
D: NA; V: TRBV29-1; J: TRBJ1-4; size: NA; CDR3: CSVAGEKLFF; DNA: TGCAGCGTTGCGGGGGAAAAACTGTTTTTT
D: NA; V: TRBV10-3; J: TRBJ2-7; size: NA; CDR3: CASSPGWGGLEQYF; DNA: TGTGCCAGCAGCCCCGGGTGGGGCGGACTCGAGCAGTACTTC
D: TRBD1; V: TRBV10-3; J: TRBJ1-2; size: many; CDR3: CATWTGGYGYTF; DNA: TGTGCCACCTGGACAGGAGGATATGGCTACACCTTC
D: NA; V: TRBV7-9; J: TRBJ2-5; size: NA; CDR3: CASSSTQYF; DNA: TGTGCCAGCAGTTCAACCCAGTACTTC
D: TRBD1; V: TRBV7-8; J: TRBJ2-7; size: few; CDR3: CASSFSPSRGRNEQYF; DNA: TGTGCCAGCAGCTTTTCCCCGAGCAGGGGGCGAAACGAGCAGTACTTC
D: NA; V: TRBV15; J: TRBJ1-5; size: many; CDR3: CATSRDPIVDQPQHF; DNA: TGTGCCACCAGCAGAGATCCCATTGTAGATCAGCCCCAGCATTTT